These 21 T cell receptor beta chains came from one sample sequenced in a study of cytomegalovirus exposure and HLA in healthy donors. The study ran its PCR with 60 Vbeta and 13 Jbeta primers. This table comes from immunoSEQ multiplex PCR, and its TCRdb copy is limited to in-frame clones, with some not included. The sample yields about 200,000 clones, approximately 79% seen once. The sequenced sample consisted of PBMCs. The receptors come from a man aged 18 to 29 in good health and CMV-seronegative.

V is TRBV29-1 and J is TRBJ1-1, with D tentatively TRBD1 (6 bases). CDR1 is SQVTM and CDR2 is ANQGSEA in the germline V gene. V dropped 7 bases and J dropped 5 bases, with 11 bases sitting between them. The CDR3 has 11 residues. CDR3 bases: TGCAGCGCCTACGGACAGACTGAAGCTTTCTTT. This encodes CSAYGQTEAFF.

The chain links TRBV4-2 to TRBJ1-1, with D unclear. There are 14 residues in the CDR3. V lost 6 bases, J lost 6 bases, and 17 bases lay in between. In germline, CDR1 is LGHNA, CDR2 YNFKEQ. The CDR3 region has the DNA TGTGCCAGCAGGTCCCAGAGAGGGCGTCCTGAAGCTTTCTTT. Protein product: CASRSQRGRPEAFF.

This clone has a handful of counts. The gene calls are TRBV28 and TRBJ1-5; weak D call: TRBD1 (5 bases). The CDR3 has 14 amino acids. V lost 5 bases to trimming and J lost 9 bases, with 17 bases between them. Per germline, CDR1 MDHEN and CDR2 SYDVKM. The CDR3 region has the DNA TGTGCCAGCAGTCCACCGAGCGGGACGCGGCCCCAGCATTTT. This translates into CASSPPSGTRPQHF.

This clone showed up many times. This chain joins TRBV19 and TRBJ2-7, with unresolved D. CDR1 is LNHDA, CDR2 SQIVND, per germline (reference sequence). The CDR3 is 12 amino acids. Deletions cut 7 bases from V and 10 bases from J, with 17 bases between. CDR3 region: CASTDIKQSQYF. In DNA, the CDR3 is TGTGCCAGTACCGACATAAAACAGTCCCAGTACTTC.

The chain carries TRBV18 and TRBJ2-7; D call uncertain. The germline V gene encodes CDR1 KGHSH and CDR2 LQKENI. The V end lost 3 bases, the J end lost 7 bases, and 10 bases lay between the germline ends. CDR3 length equals 12 residues. The CDR3: CASSPLLGEQYF. The CDR3 DNA reads TGTGCCAGCTCACCTCTGCTAGGAGAGCAGTACTTC.

The V call is TRBV19, the J call TRBJ1-2; TRBD1 matches 10 bases. Germline CDR1 reads LNHDA; CDR2 reads SQIVND (reference sequence). The CDR3 spans 14 residues. The V and J ends lost 3 bases and 6 bases, in that order; junction bases with no gene match: 4. The CDR3 region is CASSMPGTGDGYTF. The CDR3 DNA follows: TGTGCCAGTAGTATGCCCGGGACAGGGGATGGCTACACCTTC. Drawing the rest from reference TRBV19 and TRBJ1-2, the complete variable domain is DGGITQSPKYLFRKEGQNVTLSCEQNLNHDAMYWYRQDPGQGLRLIYYSQIVNDFQKGDIAEGYSVSREKKESFPLTVTSAQKNPTAFYLCASSMPGTGDGYTFGSGTRLTVV.

This rearrangement joins TRBV19 to TRBJ1-5; TRBD1 agrees at 7 bases. J gave up 4 bases and V 2 bases, and 17 bases lay outside the gene matches. Germline V gene data show CDR1 as LNHDA and CDR2 as SQIVND (reference sequence). This CDR3 is built from 19 residues. The CDR3 DNA is TGTGCCAGTAGTATATGGCCCGGACAGGAGAGGATTGATAATCAGCCCCAGCATTTT. It translates to CASSIWPGQERIDNQPQHF.

CDR3 nucleotides: TGTGCCACAAACAGGGTCGGAGGAACGGCTTTCTTT. Amino acid sequence: CATNRVGGTAFF. V is TRBV15 and J is TRBJ1-1; D possibly corresponds to TRBD1 (6 bases). The CDR3 spans 12 residues. Trimming cost V 9 bases and J 11 bases, with 19 bases left between them. CDR1 is LNHNV and CDR2 is YYDKDF in the germline V gene (reference sequence).

This sequence joins TRBV7-9 and TRBJ2-1; TRBD2 is a possible D gene (6 bases). V shed 3 bases and J shed 8 bases, with 17 bases lying between them. The germline CDR1 and CDR2 sequences are SEHNR and FQNEAQ (reference sequence). This CDR3 contains 15 residues. The CDR3 here is CASSLGGLAADEQFF. The DNA for the CDR3 is TGTGCCAGCAGCTTGGGGGGACTGGCCGCGGATGAGCAGTTCTTC. The entire variable domain, with the rest obtained from reference TRBV7-9 and TRBJ2-1, is as follows: DTGVSQNPRHKITKRGQNVTFRCDPISEHNRLYWYRQTLGQGPEFLTYFQNEAQLEKSRLLSDRFSAERPKGSFSTLEIQRTEQGDSAMYLCASSLGGLAADEQFFGPGTRLTVL.

The chain recombines TRBV9 with TRBJ2-2, with D possibly matching TRBD1 (5 bases). Germline assignment: CDR1 SGDLS and CDR2 YYNGEE. CDR3 length: 14 amino acids. The V end lost 1 base, the J end lost 5 bases, and 9 bases lay between the germline ends. Here the CDR3 DNA reads TGTGCCAGCAGCGTAACAGGTAGTACCGGGGAGCTGTTTTTT. It encodes CASSVTGSTGELFF.

This clone was found a few times. The rearrangement joins TRBV5-1 to TRBJ2-1, with D hard to call. The CDR3 has 13 amino acids. The germline V and J ends were trimmed by 4 bases and 9 bases, with 14 bases remaining between them. Germline V gives CDR1 SGHRS, CDR2 YFSETQ. The CDR3 is CASSAELGLEQFF. CDR3 nucleotides: TGCGCCAGCAGCGCCGAGCTAGGCCTTGAGCAGTTCTTC.

The J gene is TRBJ1-3, the V gene TRBV28; unclear D gene. This CDR3 has 15 residues. V lost 10 bases and J lost 0, with 16 bases in between. The germline gives CDR1 MDHEN, CDR2 SYDVKM. The CDR3 sequence: CATTLAVISGNTIYF. The CDR3 bases are TGTGCCACCACCCTGGCCGTAATCTCTGGAAACACCATATATTTT.

This clone was counted only a few times. The rearrangement links TRBV2 to TRBJ2-7, with a possible D match to TRBD1 (6 bases). The CDR3 extends over 14 amino acids. CDR1 is SNHLY, CDR2 FYNNEI, per germline. Trimming left V 7 bases short and J 0 bases short, with 13 bases between. The CDR3 region has the DNA TGTGCCAGCATACGAGACAGGACCTCCTACGAGCAGTACTTC. Its protein product is CASIRDRTSYEQYF.

The V gene is TRBV5-1, the J gene TRBJ2-2; 8 bases match TRBD2. This CDR3 has 15 amino acids. V was clipped by 1 base and J by 4 bases; unmatched bases: 3. CDR1 SGHRS and CDR2 YFSETQ come from the germline V gene. The CDR3 nucleotides are TGCGCCAGCAGCTTGACGGGAGGGGCCACCGGGGAGCTGTTTTTT. As protein: CASSLTGGATGELFF.

This CDR3 is CASSLDRLGNTIYF. The DNA for the CDR3 is TGTGCCAGCAGTCTTGACAGGCTTGGAAACACCATATATTTT. V and J are TRBV6-5 and TRBJ1-3; the D gene is possibly TRBD1 (6 bases). Germline CDR1 and CDR2: MNHEY and SVGAGI. This CDR3 spans 14 amino acids. Between the trimmed V and J ends, which lost 5 bases and 3 bases, there was a span of 11 bases.

The genes are TRBV30 and TRBJ1-2; D is unresolved. The CDR3 covers 13 residues. The V gene's germline CDR1 is GTSNPN and CDR2 SVGIG (reference sequence). With 2 bases removed from V and 8 bases from J, the gap between germline ends came to 15 bases. CDR3 protein: CAWSRREVRGYTF. CDR3 sequence (DNA): TGTGCCTGGAGTAGGCGGGAGGTTAGGGGCTACACCTTC.

V is TRBV2 and J is TRBJ2-5; weak D call: TRBD2 (5 bases). The DNA end is more similar to TRBJ2-7, so the J call may be wrong. CDR1 and CDR2 (germline): SNHLY, FYNNEI. The CDR3 extends over 13 amino acids. CDR3 sequence reads: CASSVRGNYEQYF. In DNA form, the CDR3 reads TGTGCCAGCAGTGTTCGAGGGAACTACGAGCAGTACTTC.

The rearrangement uses TRBV14 and TRBJ1-5; 9 nucleotides align to TRBD1. CDR3 length: 15 amino acids. The junction had 4 bases not matched to a gene; V was cut back by 1 base and J by 6 bases. CDR1 and CDR2 (germline): SGHDN, FVKESK. The CDR3 loop reads CASSQGGTGLQPQHF. CDR3 sequence (DNA): TGTGCCAGCAGCCAAGGAGGGACAGGGCTTCAGCCCCAGCATTTT.

The count of this clone is one. The chain recombines TRBV10-3 with TRBJ2-7, with 7 bases matching TRBD2. Germline CDR1 is ENHRY and CDR2 is SYGVKD. J was trimmed by 2 bases and V by 6 bases; bases with no gene match: 10. This CDR3 comprises 15 residues. The CDR3 DNA reads as TGTGCCATCAGCGAGGAAGGGGCGGGGGCCTACGAGCAGTACTTC. Translating gives CAISEEGAGAYEQYF.

This clone was recorded once. V gene TRBV30 combines with J gene TRBJ2-2, with D maybe TRBD2 (6 bases). Germline CDR1 reads GTSNPN; CDR2 reads SVGIG (reference sequence). The CDR3 runs 14 residues. V dropped 4 bases and J dropped 4 bases, with 13 bases sitting between them. CDR3: CAWTAHGSTGELFF. The CDR3 DNA follows: TGTGCCTGGACCGCACACGGGAGCACCGGGGAGCTGTTTTTT.

This rearrangement joins TRBV11-2 to TRBJ2-5, with 9 bases identical to TRBD1. The CDR3 consists of 16 residues. The V gene's germline CDR1 is SGHAT and CDR2 FQNNGV. The V segment lost 5 bases and the J segment 1 base; nucleotides outside the gene matches: 8. The CDR3 spells CASSTRTGVIQETQYF. CDR3 in DNA: TGTGCCAGCAGCACCCGGACAGGGGTCATCCAAGAGACCCAGTACTTC.